This is a list of T cell receptor beta chains from one sample in a study of Graves' ophthalmopathy and Graves' hyperthyroidism. Using its own MiXCR run on the multiplex PCR reads, TCRdb lists one record per CDR3 protein. The sample carries 150,000 to 200,000 distinct CDR3 sequences, 39% recorded once. The material sequenced was peripheral blood. The receptors come from a man aged 30 to 45 with Graves' ophthalmopathy. CDR3s include the opening cysteine and the closing phenylalanine or tryptophan. D genes are given only for firm matches. Only part of the rows carry a size: once, few, many, or a class if the clone is expanded.

j_call	v_call	d_call	clone_size	cdr3_aa	cdr3_nt
TRBJ1-1	TRBV28	.	.	CASSFGDITEAFF	TGTGCCAGCAGTTTTGGGGATATCACTGAAGCTTTCTTT
TRBJ2-7	TRBV12-3/TRBV12-4	TRBD2	many	CASSLTSGRLREQYF	TGTGCCAGCAGTCTTACTAGCGGCCGCTTGCGAGAGCAGTACTTC
TRBJ2-7	TRBV6-2/TRBV6-3	.	.	CASSPYGGNYEQYF	TGTGCCAGCAGTCCCTACGGGGGAAACTACGAGCAGTACTTC
TRBJ2-5	TRBV7-2	.	.	CASSFGGRETQYF	TGTGCCAGCAGCTTTGGCGGACGGGAGACCCAGTACTTC
TRBJ2-7	TRBV7-8	.	many	CASSLTGLREQYF	TGTGCCAGCAGCTTAACAGGACTACGAGAGCAGTACTTC
TRBJ1-1	TRBV6-1	.	.	CASQDSYPKNTEAFF	TGTGCCAGCCAGGATTCTTACCCCAAGAACACTGAAGCTTTCTTT
TRBJ1-2	TRBV6-1	TRBD1	.	CASKGTAPGGYTF	TGTGCCAGCAAAGGGACAGCTCCGGGAGGCTACACCTTC
TRBJ2-2	TRBV27	.	many	CAIYGNGELFF	TGTGCCATCTACGGAAACGGGGAGCTGTTTTTT
TRBJ1-2	TRBV12-3/TRBV12-4	.	.	CASSLPANANYGYTF	TGTGCCAGCAGTTTACCTGCAAACGCTAACTATGGCTACACCTTC
TRBJ2-2	TRBV12-3/TRBV12-4	.	many	CASYYQTTAGELFF	TGTGCCAGCTACTATCAGACAACCGCCGGGGAGCTGTTTTTT
TRBJ2-5	TRBV12-3/TRBV12-4	.	many	CASTLRGETQYF	TGTGCCAGCACCCTACGCGGGGAGACCCAGTACTTC
TRBJ1-1	TRBV7-2	.	once	CANSLVGGLGSEAFF	TGTGCCAACAGCTTAGTGGGTGGATTGGGGAGTGAAGCTTTCTTT
TRBJ2-5	TRBV6-2/TRBV6-3	.	many	CASSLSSVTHF	TGTGCCAGCAGTTTGTCTAGCGTTACCCACTTC
TRBJ1-1	TRBV25-1	.	.	CAPRESRTEAFF	TGTGCCCCCAGAGAGAGCAGGACTGAAGCTTTCTTT
TRBJ1-1	TRBV4-3	.	many	CASSQENQRGTEAFF	TGCGCCAGCAGCCAGGAAAACCAAAGGGGTACTGAAGCTTTCTTT
TRBJ2-7	TRBV20-1	.	once	CSHFPAPPYEQYF	TGCAGTCATTTCCCCGCGCCACCCTACGAGCAGTACTTC
TRBJ2-7	TRBV11-2	.	.	CASSLVQTYEQYF	TGTGCCAGCAGCTTAGTACAGACCTACGAGCAGTACTTC
TRBJ2-7	TRBV28	TRBD1	many	CASSFLLTGYQNEQYF	TGTGCCAGCAGTTTCCTTCTGACAGGGTACCAAAACGAGCAGTACTTC
TRBJ1-2	TRBV6-1	.	.	CAARGLDGYTF	TGTGCCGCCAGAGGGTTGGACGGCTACACCTTC
TRBJ2-5	TRBV30	TRBD2	many	CAWGPRGGRGQETQYF	TGTGCCTGGGGCCCACGGGGCGGGAGGGGTCAAGAGACCCAGTACTTC
TRBJ1-1	TRBV7-8	TRBD1	.	CASKVGRGNAEAFF	TGTGCCAGCAAGGTTGGCAGGGGGAACGCTGAAGCTTTCTTT
TRBJ1-2	TRBV6-5	TRBD1	.	CASSYRGRESNYGYTF	TGTGCCAGCAGTTACAGGGGGCGCGAGTCTAACTATGGCTACACCTTC
TRBJ2-7	TRBV6-2/TRBV6-3	.	.	CASQSGPGNFVSEQYF	TGTGCCAGCCAATCTGGCCCGGGGAACTTCGTGAGCGAGCAGTACTTC
TRBJ1-5	TRBV4-3	.	many	CASSLSSSANQPQHF	TGCGCCAGCAGCCTTTCAAGCAGCGCCAATCAGCCCCAGCATTTT
TRBJ2-5	TRBV6-1	TRBD2	.	CASRVGLAGGYQETQYF	TGTGCCAGCAGGGTCGGACTAGCGGGAGGGTACCAAGAGACCCAGTACTTC
TRBJ2-7	TRBV6-5	.	many	CASRSTGIYEQYF	TGTGCCAGCAGAAGCACCGGGATCTACGAGCAGTACTTC
TRBJ1-2	TRBV19	.	many	CASRPQDSHGYGYTF	TGTGCCAGTAGGCCACAGGACAGCCACGGCTATGGCTACACCTTC
TRBJ1-1	TRBV12-3/TRBV12-4	TRBD1	.	CASSLGGAGTEAFF	TGTGCCAGCAGCCTAGGGGGCGCAGGGACTGAAGCTTTCTTT
TRBJ1-1	TRBV29-1	.	many	CSPGGAFF	TGCAGCCCGGGGGGAGCTTTCTTT
TRBJ1-2	TRBV11-2	.	few	CASSSDWGTGGYTF	TGTGCCAGCAGCTCCGACTGGGGAACGGGGGGCTACACCTTC
TRBJ1-1	TRBV30	.	.	CAWRDLNTEAFF	TGTGCCTGGAGGGACCTGAACACTGAAGCTTTCTTT
TRBJ2-7	TRBV6-2/TRBV6-3	.	.	CASSANLGLQTYEQYF	TGTGCCAGCAGTGCTAACCTCGGACTCCAGACCTACGAGCAGTACTTC
TRBJ1-2	TRBV6-5	TRBD1	.	CASSYSMGGQGGPGYTF	TGTGCCAGCAGTTACTCGATGGGGGGACAGGGGGGTCCCGGCTACACCTTC
TRBJ2-5	TRBV7-2	.	.	CASSSGSFVAAGETQYF	TGTGCCAGCAGCTCAGGGAGTTTTGTGGCCGCGGGAGAGACCCAGTACTTC
TRBJ2-7	TRBV11-3	TRBD1	many	CAIRQGAGEQYF	TGTGCCATACGACAGGGGGCTGGCGAGCAGTACTTC
TRBJ1-1	TRBV12-5	.	many	CASGSGGQTEAFF	TGTGCTAGTGGATCCGGGGGGCAGACTGAAGCTTTCTTT
TRBJ2-5	TRBV2	.	many	CASSVGTLGQETQYF	TGTGCCAGCAGTGTCGGGACTCTAGGTCAAGAGACCCAGTACTTC
TRBJ1-5	TRBV12-3/TRBV12-4	TRBD1	many	CASSQTGGFSQPQHF	TGTGCCAGCAGTCAAACAGGGGGCTTTAGTCAGCCCCAGCATTTT
TRBJ1-3	TRBV12-3/TRBV12-4	TRBD1	many	CASSPTGSGNTIYF	TGTGCCAGCAGCCCGACAGGGTCTGGAAACACCATATATTTT
TRBJ2-2	TRBV7-8	TRBD2	.	CASSLLAGGPGELFF	TGTGCCAGCAGCTTGTTGGCGGGAGGGCCCGGGGAGCTGTTTTTT
TRBJ2-7	TRBV12-3/TRBV12-4	.	.	CASSFGAGIAYEQYF	TGTGCCAGCAGCTTTGGGGCAGGGATAGCCTACGAGCAGTACTTC
TRBJ2-7	TRBV5-1	.	.	CASSSGVGEQYF	TGCGCCAGCAGCTCTGGGGTGGGCGAGCAGTACTTC
TRBJ1-6	TRBV7-2	TRBD1	.	CASSHKDRVVLHF	TGTGCCAGCAGCCACAAGGACAGGGTGGTCCTCCACTTT
TRBJ1-3	TRBV12-3/TRBV12-4	TRBD1	many	CASKSGGSGNTIYF	TGTGCCAGCAAATCAGGGGGCTCTGGAAACACCATATATTTT
TRBJ1-1	TRBV11-3	.	many	CAVRALVDTEAFF	TGTGCCGTCAGGGCCCTAGTAGACACTGAAGCTTTCTTT
TRBJ2-7	TRBV6-2/TRBV6-3	.	many	CATFRGSSYEQYF	TGTGCCACCTTTAGGGGCAGCTCCTACGAGCAGTACTTC
TRBJ2-5	TRBV10-2	TRBD1	many	CASAMDRIETQYF	TGCGCCAGCGCGATGGACAGGATAGAGACCCAGTACTTC
TRBJ2-7	TRBV19	TRBD1	many	CASSGQGGYEQYF	TGTGCCAGTAGCGGACAGGGTGGCTACGAGCAGTACTTC
TRBJ2-7	TRBV28	TRBD1	many	CASSLPASTGFHFYEQYF	TGTGCCAGCAGTTTACCCGCCTCGACAGGGTTCCACTTTTACGAGCAGTACTTC
TRBJ2-7	TRBV30	TRBD2	.	CAWSDLAGSMNEQYF	TGTGCCTGGAGTGATTTAGCGGGAAGTATGAACGAGCAGTACTTC
TRBJ1-1	TRBV29-1	.	many	CSVNGAVNTEAFF	TGCAGCGTTAACGGGGCAGTGAACACTGAAGCTTTCTTT
TRBJ2-5	TRBV7-8	TRBD2	.	CASRDKTSPQETQYF	TGTGCCAGCAGGGATAAGACTAGCCCCCAAGAGACCCAGTACTTC
TRBJ2-5	TRBV7-2	.	.	CASSLYQGLEETQYF	TGTGCCAGCAGCTTATACCAGGGGCTTGAAGAGACCCAGTACTTC
TRBJ2-5	TRBV6-5	TRBD2	.	CASSYGTSRETQYF	TGTGCCAGCAGTTACGGGACTAGCAGGGAGACCCAGTACTTC
TRBJ1-2	TRBV7-6	TRBD1	few	CASSSGQANYGYTF	TGTGCCAGCAGCTCAGGACAGGCCAACTATGGCTACACCTTC
TRBJ2-7	TRBV20-1	TRBD1	.	CSARDLLLGPGGQGDGEQYF	TGCAGTGCTAGAGATCTTTTATTGGGCCCAGGGGGACAGGGGGATGGCGAGCAGTACTTC
TRBJ2-7	TRBV6-5	.	many	CASTNLEDTAYEQYF	TGTGCCAGCACCAACCTGGAGGACACAGCTTACGAGCAGTACTTC